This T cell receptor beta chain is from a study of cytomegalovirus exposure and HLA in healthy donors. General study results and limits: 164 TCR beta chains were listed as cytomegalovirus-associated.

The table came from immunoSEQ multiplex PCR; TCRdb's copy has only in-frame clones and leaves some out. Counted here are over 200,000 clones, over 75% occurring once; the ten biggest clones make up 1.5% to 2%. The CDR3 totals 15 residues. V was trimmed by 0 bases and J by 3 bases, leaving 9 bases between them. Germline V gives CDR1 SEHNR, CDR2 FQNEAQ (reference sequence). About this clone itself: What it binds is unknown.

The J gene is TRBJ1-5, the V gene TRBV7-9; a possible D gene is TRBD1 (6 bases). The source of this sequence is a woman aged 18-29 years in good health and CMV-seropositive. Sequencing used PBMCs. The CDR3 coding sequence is TGTGCCAGCAGCTTAGCGGGACACCACAATCAGCCCCAGCATTTT. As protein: CASSLAGHHNQPQHF.